Sequencing of this T cell receptor (beta chain) was carried out in a study of blood T cell repertoires in COVID-19. Study in general: The origin of the acute and convalescent COVID-19 samples was the United States, Italy and Spain.

Trimming at V came to 0 bases and at J to 6 bases, leaving 14 bases not matched to a gene. Germline V gene lookup returns CDR1 SGHRS and CDR2 YFSETQ. There are 18 residues in the CDR3. Using immunoSEQ multiplex PCR, the repertoire was profiled, and TCRdb retains in-frame clones only, with some absent. Here the sample spans 57,000 or so clones, roughly 90% being singletons. Specimen: peripheral blood. This receptor was identified in a woman between 45 and 60 years old with active or convalescent COVID-19. The gene calls are TRBV5-1 and TRBJ2-2; 7 bases are shared with TRBD1. The CDR3 nucleotides are TGCGCCAGCAGCTTGGGAAGACAGGGACGACATGGGCCCGGGGAGCTGTTTTTT. Protein: CASSLGRQGRHGPGELFF.